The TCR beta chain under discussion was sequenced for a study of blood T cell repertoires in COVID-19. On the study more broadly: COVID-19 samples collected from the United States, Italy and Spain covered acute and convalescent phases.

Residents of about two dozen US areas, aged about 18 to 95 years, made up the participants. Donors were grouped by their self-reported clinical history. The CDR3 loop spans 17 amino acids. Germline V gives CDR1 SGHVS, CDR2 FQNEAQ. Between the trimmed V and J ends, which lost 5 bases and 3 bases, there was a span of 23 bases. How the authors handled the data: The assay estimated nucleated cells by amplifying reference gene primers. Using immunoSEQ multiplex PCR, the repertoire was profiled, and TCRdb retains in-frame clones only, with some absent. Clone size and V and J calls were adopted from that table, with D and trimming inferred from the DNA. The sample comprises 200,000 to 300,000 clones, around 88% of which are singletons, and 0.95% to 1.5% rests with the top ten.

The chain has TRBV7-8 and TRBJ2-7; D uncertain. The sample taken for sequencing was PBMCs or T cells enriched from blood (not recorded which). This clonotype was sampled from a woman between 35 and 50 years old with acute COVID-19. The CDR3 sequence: CASSHGSPNSGLYEQYV. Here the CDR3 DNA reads TGTGCCAGCAGCCACGGGTCCCCCAACTCCGGTCTCTACGAGCAGTACGTC.